These 31 T cell receptor beta chains were all obtained from the same sample, sequenced in a study of shared clonotypes between healthy human individuals. TCRdb keeps only in-frame clones here, not all; method: immunoSEQ multiplex PCR. The sample has hundreds of thousands of clones, almost 97% seen once. Sample: naive CD4+ T cells sorted from blood. Subset in this sample: CD45RA+ positively selected. These receptors all come from a woman aged 25 to 39 in good health.

This rearrangement joins TRBV9 to TRBJ2-3; D unclear. Trimming left V 2 bases short and J 0 bases short, with 10 bases between. This CDR3 is 15 amino acids long. In germline, CDR1 is SGDLS, CDR2 YYNGEE. In DNA, the CDR3 is TGTGCCAGCAGCGTGAGTGGACCTAGCACAGATACGCAGTATTTT. Encoded protein: CASSVSGPSTDTQYF.

The V gene is TRBV6-5, the J gene TRBJ1-2; D unclear. Germline V gene lookup returns CDR1 MNHEY and CDR2 SVGAGI. The V gene lost 5 bases and the J gene lost 8 bases, with 15 bases spanning the gap. This CDR3 is 13 amino acids long. The CDR3 loop is CASSSRAMMGYTF. CDR3 nucleotides: TGTGCCAGCAGTAGCCGGGCGATGATGGGCTACACCTTC.

This chain joins TRBV4-1 and TRBJ2-7, with 10 bases aligning to TRBD2. Germline V gene sequence: CDR1 MGHRA, CDR2 YSYEKL. V shed 0 bases and J 1 base; nucleotides not matched to a gene: 15. The CDR3 has 20 residues. Written as DNA, the CDR3 is TGCGCCAGCAGCCAAGACCCTAGCTTTTTACTAGCGGGATTATCCTACGAGCAGTACTTC. This gives the protein CASSQDPSFLLAGLSYEQYF.

The chain couples TRBV18 to TRBJ1-1; D is unclear. The CDR3 has 13 amino acids. Deletions cut 2 bases from V and 4 bases from J, with 8 bases between. Germline CDR1 is KGHSH and CDR2 is LQKENI. Here the CDR3 reads CASSPIEGTEAFF. In DNA form, the CDR3 reads TGTGCCAGCTCACCAATTGAAGGCACTGAAGCTTTCTTT.

The chain joins TRBV28 to TRBJ1-5, with 7 bases fitting TRBD1. CDR1 is MDHEN and CDR2 is SYDVKM in the germline V gene. V lost 6 bases to trimming and J lost 4 bases; unmatched junction nucleotides: 9. The CDR3 is 15 amino acids. The CDR3 DNA reads as TGTGCCAGCAGCTTCGACAGGGCGAGAAATCAGCCCCAGCATTTT. As protein: CASSFDRARNQPQHF.

DNA for the CDR3: TGTGCCAGCAATGGGACCCCTGGGGATGAGCAGTTCTTC. This translates into CASNGTPGDEQFF. The V and J genes are TRBV28 and TRBJ2-1, with D perhaps given as TRBD1 or TRBD2 (5 bases each). Trimming removed 7 bases from V and 8 bases from J, with 15 bases in between. The germline gives CDR1 MDHEN, CDR2 SYDVKM. This CDR3 is 13 amino acids long.

V is TRBV28 and J is TRBJ1-1, with no clear D. Trimming cost V 8 bases and J 2 bases, with 6 bases left between them. Germline values: CDR1 MDHEN, CDR2 SYDVKM. The CDR3 spans 11 residues. The DNA of the CDR3 is TGTGCCAGCCATTTTAACACTGAAGCTTTCTTT. Encoded protein: CASHFNTEAFF.

V and J are TRBV5-4 and TRBJ2-5; the match to TRBD1 covers 10 bases. The end of the DNA aligns better with TRBJ2-7, so the J call may be wrong. The CDR3 contains 14 residues. The V gene's germline CDR1 is SGHNT and CDR2 YYREEE (reference sequence). CDR3 coding DNA: TGTGCCAGCAGCTGGTGGGACAGGGGCTACGAGCAGTACTTC. The encoded protein is CASSWWDRGYEQYF.

The chain has TRBV6-4 and TRBJ2-6; 8 nucleotides match TRBD2. V dropped 4 bases and J dropped 1; count of bases not matched to a gene: 12. This CDR3 is 19 amino acids long. Germline values: CDR1 MRHNA, CDR2 SNTAGT. CDR3: CASSATSENYPSGANVLTF. In DNA form, the CDR3 reads TGTGCCAGCAGTGCGACTAGCGAGAACTACCCATCTGGGGCCAACGTCCTGACTTTC.

V gene TRBV10-1 combines with J gene TRBJ2-7, with D unclear. The CDR3 sequence is 13 residues long. Looked up from germline, CDR1 is WNHNN and CDR2 is SYGVQD (reference sequence). V was shortened by 2 bases and J by 3 bases, with 8 bases between the two germline ends. CDR3 DNA sequence: TGCGCCAGCAGTGAGGCGCCCCTCTACGAGCAGTACTTC. Its protein is CASSEAPLYEQYF.

The V call is TRBV14, the J call TRBJ2-2; a possible D gene is TRBD2 (6 bases). The V and J ends lost 0 bases and 6 bases respectively, with 8 bases between them. Germline V gives CDR1 SGHDN, CDR2 FVKESK. The CDR3 runs to 14 residues. This CDR3 reads CASSQDWEAGELFF. In DNA form, the CDR3 reads TGTGCCAGCAGCCAAGATTGGGAGGCCGGGGAGCTGTTTTTT. The full variable domain, its missing parts supplied by reference TRBV14 and TRBJ2-2, is EAGVTQFPSHSVIEKGQTVTLRCDPISGHDNLYWYRRVMGKEIKFLLHFVKESKQDESGMPNNRFLAERTGGTYSTLKVQPAELEDSGVYFCASSQDWEAGELFFGEGSRLTVL.

Of note for this clone: At the DNA level, this CDR3 is encoded by other sequences in the same sample as well. CDR3 sequence (DNA): TGTGCCATCAGTGAGTCGGGGGAGACCCAGTACTTC. Protein: CAISESGETQYF. The gene calls are TRBV10-3 and TRBJ2-5; D gene unclear. CDR3 length: 12 amino acids. Germline V gene data show CDR1 as ENHRY and CDR2 as SYGVKD. V dropped 0 bases and J dropped 5 bases, with 4 bases sitting between them.

This clone was seen only a few times. The gene calls are TRBV7-9 and TRBJ1-1; weak D call: TRBD1 (6 bases). The germline CDR1 and CDR2 sequences are SEHNR and FQNEAQ (reference sequence). Trimming stripped 10 bases from V and 9 bases from J, with 9 bases between. The CDR3 length is 9 residues. The CDR3 here is CATGQKAFF. The CDR3 DNA sequence: TGTGCCACCGGACAGAAAGCTTTCTTT.

V usage is TRBV5-1 and J usage is TRBJ2-1; the D gene is possibly TRBD2 (7 bases). Germline CDR1 SGHRS, CDR2 YFSETQ. Trimming removed 10 bases from V and 5 bases from J, with 22 bases in between. The CDR3 sequence is 15 residues long. The CDR3 DNA follows: TGCGCCGGTCAAAGGGAGGGGGACCTAGACAATGAGCAGTTCTTC. It specifies CAGQREGDLDNEQFF. Supplemented by reference TRBV5-1 and TRBJ2-1, the full variable domain reads KAGVTQTPRYLIKTRGQQVTLSCSPISGHRSVSWYQQTPGQGLQFLFEYFSETQRNKGNFPGRFSGRQFSNSRSEMNVSTLELGDSALYLCAGQREGDLDNEQFFGPGTRLTVL.

This rearrangement joins TRBV27 to TRBJ1-4; TRBD1 matches 8 bases. The CDR3 sequence is 18 residues long. After removal of 3 bases from V and 8 bases from J, the junction contained 17 bases not matched to a gene. CDR1 and CDR2 from the germline V gene are MNHEY and SMNVEV (reference sequence). CDR3 region: CASSFAGQGRTGGEKLFF. CDR3 sequence (DNA): TGTGCCAGCAGTTTCGCTGGACAGGGTCGAACGGGGGGGGAAAAACTGTTTTTT.

This chain joins TRBV6-1 and TRBJ1-5; 8 bases align to TRBD1. This CDR3 has 14 residues. The ends lost 6 bases at V and 5 bases at J; junction bases unmatched: 6. Germline V CDR1 and CDR2: MNHNS, SASEGT. The CDR3 is CASSRGQFDQPQHF. CDR3 DNA sequence: TGTGCCAGCAGCAGGGGGCAATTTGATCAGCCCCAGCATTTT.

The chain couples TRBV10-2 to TRBJ1-2; 12 bases line up with TRBD1. The CDR3 is 14 amino acids. In germline, CDR1 is WSHSY, CDR2 SAAADI. J was trimmed by 7 bases and V by 7 bases; bases with no gene match: 7. CDR3 sequence (DNA): TGCGCCAGCACGTCTCTGGGACAGGGGGCTGGCTACACCTTC. This gives the protein CASTSLGQGAGYTF.

The chain recombines TRBV19 with TRBJ1-6; 7 nucleotides align to TRBD1. Looked up from germline, CDR1 is LNHDA and CDR2 is SQIVND (reference sequence). Trimming removed 6 bases from V and 5 bases from J; junction bases left unmatched: 4. The CDR3 has 14 residues. CDR3: CASRSGTDNSPLHF. The CDR3 nucleotides are TGTGCCAGTAGGTCCGGGACAGATAATTCACCCCTCCACTTT.

The genes are TRBV7-2 and TRBJ2-5, with D possibly matching TRBD2 (5 bases). CDR1 and CDR2 from the germline V gene are SGHTA and FQGNSA. Trimming took 1 base from V and 11 from J, leaving 20 bases between them. The CDR3 consists of 15 residues. In nucleotides, the CDR3 is TGTGCCAGCAGCTTAGGGCAGCTCCCCCCCGGGGAGCAGTACTTC. It encodes CASSLGQLPPGEQYF.

CDR3 DNA: TGTGCCAGCAGCCCTTACACGAACACCGGGGAGCTGTTTTTT. Its translation: CASSPYTNTGELFF. The chain couples TRBV14 to TRBJ2-2; no reliable D call. V was trimmed by 4 bases and J by 0 bases, leaving 6 bases between them. Germline V lookup: CDR1 SGHDN, CDR2 FVKESK. The CDR3 is 14 residues long.

This clone was recorded only once. The genes are TRBV19 and TRBJ1-2; D uncertain. V dropped 5 bases and J dropped 6 bases, with 7 bases sitting between them. CDR1 and CDR2 (germline): LNHDA, SQIVND (reference sequence). This CDR3 is 11 amino acids long. The CDR3: CASSLGNGYTF. In DNA form, the CDR3 reads TGTGCCAGTAGTCTCGGAAATGGCTACACCTTC.

This chain links TRBV2 with TRBJ2-1; no clear D gene. This CDR3 contains 13 residues. The ends were cut back, 6 bases at V and 10 bases at J, with 16 bases in the middle. CDR1 and CDR2 from the germline V gene are SNHLY and FYNNEI. In DNA form, the CDR3 reads TGTGCCAGCAGAAAGGACCCCCCTAAGGAGCAGTTCTTC. Translation gives CASRKDPPKEQFF.

This chain links TRBV10-3 with TRBJ1-1; D unresolved. V was cut by 6 bases and J by 0 bases, with 11 bases left in between. The CDR3 has 14 residues. Germline loops: CDR1 ENHRY, CDR2 SYGVKD. CDR3 protein: CAISQTVMNTEAFF. CDR3 nucleotides: TGTGCCATCAGCCAGACGGTGATGAACACTGAAGCTTTCTTT.

V gene TRBV7-9 combines with J gene TRBJ2-7; D ambiguous. The V and J ends lost 7 bases and 4 bases respectively, with 14 bases between them. Germline V lookup: CDR1 SEHNR, CDR2 FQNEAQ (reference sequence). This CDR3 has 13 residues. Here the CDR3 DNA reads TGTGCCAGCAACCATCGCGGAGCTTACGAGCAGTACTTC. Translation: CASNHRGAYEQYF.

The chain combines TRBV6-6 with TRBJ2-5, with a weak D call TRBD2 (6 bases). Per germline, CDR1 MNHNY and CDR2 SVGAGI (reference sequence). The CDR3 totals 14 residues. Trimming shortened V by 6 bases and J by 4 bases, and 15 bases separated the two germline ends. The CDR3 DNA reads TGTGCCAGCAGAACAAGGAGGGCCCCAGAGACCCAGTACTTC. Translating it yields CASRTRRAPETQYF.

Here the CDR3 reads CASSRPGPALGTDTQYF. The DNA for the CDR3 is TGTGCCAGCAGCCGCCCCGGCCCAGCGCTTGGCACAGATACGCAGTATTTT. This rearrangement joins TRBV7-9 to TRBJ2-3; D not certain. The ends were cut back, 5 bases at V and 1 base at J, with 19 bases in the middle. CDR3 length equals 17 residues. The V gene's germline CDR1 is SEHNR and CDR2 FQNEAQ (reference sequence).

The gene calls are TRBV7-3 and TRBJ2-3; 8 bases fit TRBD2. Germline V CDR1 and CDR2: SGHTA, FQGTGA. V shed 4 bases and J 9 bases; nucleotides not matched to a gene: 6. The CDR3 totals 13 residues. CDR3 DNA: TGTGCCAGCAGCTCCTCCGGGACTAGGACGCAGTATTTT. Its translation is CASSSSGTRTQYF.

CDR3 sequence reads: CATSRATVSNQPQHF. The CDR3 bases are TGTGCCACCAGCAGAGCTACAGTTAGCAATCAGCCCCAGCATTTT. The chain uses TRBV15 and TRBJ1-5, with D uncertain. This CDR3 region has 15 residues. Germline CDR1 is LNHNV and CDR2 is YYDKDF (reference sequence). The germline V and J ends were trimmed by 1 base and 0 bases, with 7 bases remaining between them.

This chain joins TRBV19 and TRBJ1-4; possibly TRBD1 for D (6 bases). V was pared by 4 bases and J by 8 bases, with 17 bases between. The CDR3 has 15 amino acids. Germline values: CDR1 LNHDA, CDR2 SQIVND (reference sequence). DNA of the CDR3: TGTGCCAGTAGTACCGGGACACGGAGGATGGAAAAACTGTTTTTT. Translating it yields CASSTGTRRMEKLFF.

V gene TRBV18 combines with J gene TRBJ1-4, with 7 positions matching TRBD1. Germline V lookup: CDR1 KGHSH, CDR2 LQKENI. The trim removed 3 bases at V and 4 bases at J, leaving 2 bases unmatched. The CDR3 sequence is 14 residues long. The DNA for the CDR3 is TGTGCCAGCTCACCGACAGGGAGTAATGAAAAACTGTTTTTT. It encodes CASSPTGSNEKLFF.

The chain uses TRBV7-2 and TRBJ2-7, with 7 bases fitting TRBD2. J lost 3 bases, V lost 1 base, and 3 bases had no gene match. This CDR3 is 14 amino acids long. CDR1 and CDR2 (germline): SGHTA, FQGNSA. The CDR3: CASSLVWTSYEQYF. The CDR3 nucleotides read TGTGCCAGCAGCTTAGTATGGACTAGCTACGAGCAGTACTTC.